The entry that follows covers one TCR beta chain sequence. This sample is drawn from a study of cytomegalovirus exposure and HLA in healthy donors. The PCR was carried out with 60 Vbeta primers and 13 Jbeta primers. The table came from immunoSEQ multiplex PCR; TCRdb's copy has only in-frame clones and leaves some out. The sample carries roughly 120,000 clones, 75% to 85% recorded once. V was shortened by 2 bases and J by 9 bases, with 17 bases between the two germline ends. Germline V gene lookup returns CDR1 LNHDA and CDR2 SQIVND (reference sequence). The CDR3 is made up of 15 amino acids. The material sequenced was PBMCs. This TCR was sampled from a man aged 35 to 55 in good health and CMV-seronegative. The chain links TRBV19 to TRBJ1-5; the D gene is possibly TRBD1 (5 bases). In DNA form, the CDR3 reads TGTGCCAGTAGTATAACGGTAGGCCCCGGGGGGCCCCAGCATTTT. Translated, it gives CASSITVGPGGPQHF.